This T cell receptor beta chain was retrieved from a study of T cell repertoires in ileal Crohn's disease. Study details: About half received postoperative treatment, about ten with thiopurines and about 20 anti-TNF. Biopsies of inflamed ileum from the surgical specimen form M0 samples.

CDR3 size: 13 residues. CDR1 and CDR2 (germline): MNHEY, SVGAGI. Losses at the gene ends were 6 bases for V and 10 bases for J; bases not matched to a gene: 9. Noted time point: inflamed ileum from the surgical specimen. The table came from immunoSEQ multiplex PCR; TCRdb's copy has only in-frame clones and leaves some out. The sample yields under 14,000 clones, roughly 91% seen once. The TCR was taken from an adult with Crohn's disease. The rearrangement uses TRBV6-5 and TRBJ2-1; 7 bases agree with TRBD2. Source material: ileal tissue. CDR3 residues: CASSSAGVNEQFF. Here the CDR3 DNA reads TGTGCCAGCAGCTCTGCGGGAGTCAACGAGCAGTTCTTC.